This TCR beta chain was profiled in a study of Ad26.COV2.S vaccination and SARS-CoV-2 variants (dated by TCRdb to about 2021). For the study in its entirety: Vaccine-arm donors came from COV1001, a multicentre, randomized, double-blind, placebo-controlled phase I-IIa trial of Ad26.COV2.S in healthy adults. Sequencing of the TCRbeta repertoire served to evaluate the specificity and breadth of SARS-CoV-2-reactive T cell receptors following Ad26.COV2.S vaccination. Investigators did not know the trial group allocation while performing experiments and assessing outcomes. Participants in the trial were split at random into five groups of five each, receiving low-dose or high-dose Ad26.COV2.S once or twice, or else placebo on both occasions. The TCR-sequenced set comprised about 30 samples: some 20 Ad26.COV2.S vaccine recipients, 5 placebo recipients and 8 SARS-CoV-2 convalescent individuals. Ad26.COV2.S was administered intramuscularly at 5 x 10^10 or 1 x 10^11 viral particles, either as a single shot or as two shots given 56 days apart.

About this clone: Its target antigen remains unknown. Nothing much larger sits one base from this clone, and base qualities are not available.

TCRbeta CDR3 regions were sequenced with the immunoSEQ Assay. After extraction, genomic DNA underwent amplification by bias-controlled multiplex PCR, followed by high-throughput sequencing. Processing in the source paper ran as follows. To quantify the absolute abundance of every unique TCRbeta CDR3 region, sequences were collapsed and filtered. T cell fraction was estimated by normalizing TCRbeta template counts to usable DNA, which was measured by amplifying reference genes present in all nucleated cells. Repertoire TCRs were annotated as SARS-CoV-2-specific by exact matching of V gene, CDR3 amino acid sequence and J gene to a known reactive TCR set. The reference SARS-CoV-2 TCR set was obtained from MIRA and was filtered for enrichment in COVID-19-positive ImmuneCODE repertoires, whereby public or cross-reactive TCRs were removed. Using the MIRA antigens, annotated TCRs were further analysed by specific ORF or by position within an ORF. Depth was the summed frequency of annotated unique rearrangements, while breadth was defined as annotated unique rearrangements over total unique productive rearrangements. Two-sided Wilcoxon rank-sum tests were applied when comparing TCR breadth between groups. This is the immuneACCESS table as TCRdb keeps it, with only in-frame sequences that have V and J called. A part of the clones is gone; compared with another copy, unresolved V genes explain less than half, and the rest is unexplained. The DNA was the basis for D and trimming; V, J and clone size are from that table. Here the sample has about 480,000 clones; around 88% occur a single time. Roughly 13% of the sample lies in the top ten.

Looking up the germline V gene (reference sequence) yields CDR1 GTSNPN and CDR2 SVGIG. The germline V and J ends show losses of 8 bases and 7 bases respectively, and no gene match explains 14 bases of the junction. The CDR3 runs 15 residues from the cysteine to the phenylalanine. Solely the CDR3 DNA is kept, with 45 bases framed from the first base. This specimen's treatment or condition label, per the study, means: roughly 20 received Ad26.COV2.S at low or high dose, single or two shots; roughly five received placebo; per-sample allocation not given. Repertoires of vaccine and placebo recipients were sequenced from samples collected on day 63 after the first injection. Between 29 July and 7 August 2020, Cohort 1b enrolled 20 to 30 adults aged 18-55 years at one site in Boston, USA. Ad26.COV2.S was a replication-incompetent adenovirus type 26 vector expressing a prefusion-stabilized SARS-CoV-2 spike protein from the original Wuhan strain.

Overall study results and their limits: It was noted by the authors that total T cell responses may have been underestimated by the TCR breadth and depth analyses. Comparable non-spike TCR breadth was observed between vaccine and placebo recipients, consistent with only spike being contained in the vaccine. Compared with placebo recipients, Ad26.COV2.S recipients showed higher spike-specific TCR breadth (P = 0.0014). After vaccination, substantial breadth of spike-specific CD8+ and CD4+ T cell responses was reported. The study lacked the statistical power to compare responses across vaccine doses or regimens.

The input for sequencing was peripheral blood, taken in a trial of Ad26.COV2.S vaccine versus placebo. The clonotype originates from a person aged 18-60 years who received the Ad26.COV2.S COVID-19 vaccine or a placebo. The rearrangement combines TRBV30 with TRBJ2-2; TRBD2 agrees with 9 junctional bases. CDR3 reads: CALGAASGGIGELFF. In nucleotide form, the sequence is TGTGCCCTGGGGGCGGCGAGCGGGGGGATCGGGGAGCTGTTTTTT.